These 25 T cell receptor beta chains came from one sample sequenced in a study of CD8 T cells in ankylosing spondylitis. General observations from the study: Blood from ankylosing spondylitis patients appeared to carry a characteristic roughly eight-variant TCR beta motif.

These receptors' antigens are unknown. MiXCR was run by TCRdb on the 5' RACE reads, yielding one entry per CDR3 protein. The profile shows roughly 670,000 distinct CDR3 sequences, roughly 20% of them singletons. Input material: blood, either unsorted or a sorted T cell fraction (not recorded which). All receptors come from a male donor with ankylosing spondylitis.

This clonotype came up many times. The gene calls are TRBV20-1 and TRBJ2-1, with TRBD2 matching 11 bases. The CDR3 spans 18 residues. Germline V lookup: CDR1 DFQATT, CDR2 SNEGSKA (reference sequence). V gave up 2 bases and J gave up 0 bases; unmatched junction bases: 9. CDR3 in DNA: TGCAGTGCTAGAACAATTAGCGGGAGGGCCGGCTCCTACAATGAGCAGTTCTTC. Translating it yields CSARTISGRAGSYNEQFF.

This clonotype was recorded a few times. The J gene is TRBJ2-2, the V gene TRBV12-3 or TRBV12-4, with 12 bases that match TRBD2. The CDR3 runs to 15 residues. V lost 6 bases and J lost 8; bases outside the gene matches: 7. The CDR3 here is CASRASGRAFGELFF. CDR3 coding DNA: TGTGCCAGCAGGGCTAGCGGGAGGGCCTTTGGGGAGCTGTTTTTT.

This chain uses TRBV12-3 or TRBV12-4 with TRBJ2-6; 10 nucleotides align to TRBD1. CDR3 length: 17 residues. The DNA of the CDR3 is TGTACCTTCAGTTGGACAGGGGGAGGTTCTGGGGCCAACGTCCTGACTTTC. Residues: CTFSWTGGGSGANVLTF.

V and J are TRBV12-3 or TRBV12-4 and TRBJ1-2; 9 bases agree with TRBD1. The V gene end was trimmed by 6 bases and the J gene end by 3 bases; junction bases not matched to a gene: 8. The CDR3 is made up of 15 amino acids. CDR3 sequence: CASSITGGWDYGYTF. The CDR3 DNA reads TGTGCCAGCAGCATCACAGGGGGCTGGGACTATGGCTACACCTTC.

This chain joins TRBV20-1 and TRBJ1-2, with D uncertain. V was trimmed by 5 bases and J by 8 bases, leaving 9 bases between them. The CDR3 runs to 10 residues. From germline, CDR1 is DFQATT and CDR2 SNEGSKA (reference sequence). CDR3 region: CSAGVAGYTF. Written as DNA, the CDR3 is TGCAGTGCTGGGGTCGCCGGCTACACCTTC.

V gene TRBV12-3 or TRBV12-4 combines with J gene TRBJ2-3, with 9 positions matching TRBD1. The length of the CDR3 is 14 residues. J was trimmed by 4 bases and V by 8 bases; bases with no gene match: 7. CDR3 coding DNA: TGTGCCAGCGGCCGGGACAGGGTGCCAGATACGCAGTATTTT. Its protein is CASGRDRVPDTQYF.

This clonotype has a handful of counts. CDR3 sequence (DNA): TGTGCCAGCAGTTTAACGCCAACAGGGCTTGGGGCCAACGTCCTGACTTTC. It yields the protein CASSLTPTGLGANVLTF. The J gene is TRBJ2-6, the V gene TRBV12-3 or TRBV12-4, with D maybe TRBD1 (6 bases). This CDR3 contains 17 residues. V dropped 2 bases and J dropped 3 bases, with 14 bases sitting between them.

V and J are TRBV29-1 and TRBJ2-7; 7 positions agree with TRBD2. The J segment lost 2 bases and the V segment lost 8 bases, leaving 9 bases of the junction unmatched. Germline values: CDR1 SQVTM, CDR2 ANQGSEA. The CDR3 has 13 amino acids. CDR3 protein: CSPAGEGPYEQYF. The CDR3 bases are TGCAGCCCTGCTGGGGAGGGTCCCTACGAGCAGTACTTC.

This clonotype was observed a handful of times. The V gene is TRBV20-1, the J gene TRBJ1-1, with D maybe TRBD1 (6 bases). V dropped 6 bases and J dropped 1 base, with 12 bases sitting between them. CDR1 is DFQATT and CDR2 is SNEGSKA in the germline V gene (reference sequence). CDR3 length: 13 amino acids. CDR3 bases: TGCAGTGCGCGGGACACGAAGAACACTGAAGCTTTCTTT. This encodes CSARDTKNTEAFF.

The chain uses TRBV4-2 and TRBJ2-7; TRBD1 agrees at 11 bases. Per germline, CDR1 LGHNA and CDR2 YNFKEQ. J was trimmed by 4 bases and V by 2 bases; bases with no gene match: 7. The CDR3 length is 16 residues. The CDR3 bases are TGTGCCAGCAGCCAATCAGGACAGGGGGCGGTTTACGAGCAGTACTTC. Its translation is CASSQSGQGAVYEQYF.

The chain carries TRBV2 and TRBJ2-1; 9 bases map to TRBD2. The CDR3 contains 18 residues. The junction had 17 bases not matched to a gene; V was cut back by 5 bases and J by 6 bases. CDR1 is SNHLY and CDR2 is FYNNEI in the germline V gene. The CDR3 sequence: CASSSPILREGGFNEQFF. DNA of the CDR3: TGTGCCAGCAGTTCCCCCATACTGCGGGAGGGCGGGTTCAATGAGCAGTTCTTC.

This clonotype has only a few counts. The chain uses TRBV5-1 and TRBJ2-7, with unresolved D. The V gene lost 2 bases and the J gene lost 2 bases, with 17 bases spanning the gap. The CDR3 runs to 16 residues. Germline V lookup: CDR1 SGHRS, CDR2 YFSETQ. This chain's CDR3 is CASSFLQSVPAYEQYF. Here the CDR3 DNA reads TGCGCCAGCAGCTTTCTCCAATCGGTCCCCGCCTACGAGCAGTACTTC.

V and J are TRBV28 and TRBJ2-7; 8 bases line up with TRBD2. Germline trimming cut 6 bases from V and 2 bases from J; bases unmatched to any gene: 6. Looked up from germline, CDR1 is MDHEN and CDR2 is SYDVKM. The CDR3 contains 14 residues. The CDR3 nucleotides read TGTGCCAGCAGAACTAGCGGCAACCCCTACGAGCAGTACTTC. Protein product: CASRTSGNPYEQYF.

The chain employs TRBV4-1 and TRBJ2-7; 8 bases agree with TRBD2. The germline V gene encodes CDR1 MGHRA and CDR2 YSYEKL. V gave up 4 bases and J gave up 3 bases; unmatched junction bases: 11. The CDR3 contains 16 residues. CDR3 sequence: CASSLGLLAGGYEQYF. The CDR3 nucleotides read TGCGCCAGCAGCCTTGGGCTTCTAGCGGGCGGCTACGAGCAGTACTTC.

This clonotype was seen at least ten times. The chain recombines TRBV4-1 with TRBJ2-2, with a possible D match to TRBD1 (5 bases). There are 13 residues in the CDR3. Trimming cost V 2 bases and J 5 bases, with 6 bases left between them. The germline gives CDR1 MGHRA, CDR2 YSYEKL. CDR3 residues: CASSQQGTGELFF. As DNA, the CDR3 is TGCGCCAGCAGCCAACAGGGAACCGGGGAGCTGTTTTTT.

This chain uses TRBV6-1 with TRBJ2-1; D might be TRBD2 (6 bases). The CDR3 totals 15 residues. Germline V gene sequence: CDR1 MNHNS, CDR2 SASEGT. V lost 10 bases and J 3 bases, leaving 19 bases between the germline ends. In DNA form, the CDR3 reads TGTGCCACCGTCACGACACGGAGGGTCTACAATGAGCAGTTCTTC. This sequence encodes CATVTTRRVYNEQFF.

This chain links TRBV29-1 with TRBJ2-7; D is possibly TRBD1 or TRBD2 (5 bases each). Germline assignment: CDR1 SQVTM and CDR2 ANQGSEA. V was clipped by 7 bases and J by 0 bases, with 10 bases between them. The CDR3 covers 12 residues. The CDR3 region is CSGGRSSYEQYF. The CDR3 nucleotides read TGCAGCGGGGGACGGAGCTCCTACGAGCAGTACTTC.

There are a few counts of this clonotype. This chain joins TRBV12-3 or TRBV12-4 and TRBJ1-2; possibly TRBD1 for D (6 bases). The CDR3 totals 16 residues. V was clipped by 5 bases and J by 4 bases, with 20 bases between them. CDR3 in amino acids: CASSHDEQGAGYGYTF. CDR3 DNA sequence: TGTGCCAGCAGTCACGACGAACAGGGCGCGGGCTATGGCTACACCTTC.

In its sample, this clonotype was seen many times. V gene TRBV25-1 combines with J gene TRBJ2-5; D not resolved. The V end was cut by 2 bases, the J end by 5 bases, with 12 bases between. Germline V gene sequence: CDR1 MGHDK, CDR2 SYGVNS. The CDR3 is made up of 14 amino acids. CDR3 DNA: TGTGCCAGCAGTGAACGGGCTGGAAGGGAGACCCAGTACTTC. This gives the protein CASSERAGRETQYF.

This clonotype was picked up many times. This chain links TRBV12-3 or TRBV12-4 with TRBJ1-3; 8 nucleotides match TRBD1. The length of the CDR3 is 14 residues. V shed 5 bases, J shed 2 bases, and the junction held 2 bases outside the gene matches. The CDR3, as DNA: TGTGCCAGCAGTCAGGGGGCGACTGGAAACACCATATATTTT. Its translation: CASSQGATGNTIYF.

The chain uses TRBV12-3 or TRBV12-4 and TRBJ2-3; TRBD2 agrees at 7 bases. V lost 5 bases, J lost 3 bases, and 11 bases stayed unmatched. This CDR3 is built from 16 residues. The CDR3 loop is CASSGGGTLRTDTQYF. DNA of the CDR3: TGTGCCAGCAGTGGCGGGGGTACGCTCAGGACAGATACGCAGTATTTT.

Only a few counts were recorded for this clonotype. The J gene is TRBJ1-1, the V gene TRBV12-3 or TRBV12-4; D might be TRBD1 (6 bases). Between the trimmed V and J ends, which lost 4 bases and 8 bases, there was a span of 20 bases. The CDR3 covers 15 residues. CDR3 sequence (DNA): TGTGCCAGCAGTTCCTATTGGTACGGGGGCAGGGAAGCTTTCTTT. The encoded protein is CASSSYWYGGREAFF.

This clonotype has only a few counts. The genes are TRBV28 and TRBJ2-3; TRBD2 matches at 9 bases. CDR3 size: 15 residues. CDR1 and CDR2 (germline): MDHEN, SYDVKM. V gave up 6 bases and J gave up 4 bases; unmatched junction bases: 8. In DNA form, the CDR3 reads TGTGCCAGCAGCTATAGCGGGAGAGGGGCAGATACGCAGTATTTT. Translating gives CASSYSGRGADTQYF.

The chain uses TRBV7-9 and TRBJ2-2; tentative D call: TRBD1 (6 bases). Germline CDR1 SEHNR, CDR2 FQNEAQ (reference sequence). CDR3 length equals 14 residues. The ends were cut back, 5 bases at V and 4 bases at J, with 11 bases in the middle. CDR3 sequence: CASSVRGGTGELFF. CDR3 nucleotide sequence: TGTGCCAGCAGCGTTCGAGGGGGCACCGGGGAGCTGTTTTTT.

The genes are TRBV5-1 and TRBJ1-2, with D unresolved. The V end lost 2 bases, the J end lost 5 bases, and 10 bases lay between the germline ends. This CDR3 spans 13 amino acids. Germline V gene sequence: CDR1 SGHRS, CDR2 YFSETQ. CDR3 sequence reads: CASSFDSGYGYTF. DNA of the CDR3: TGCGCCAGCAGCTTCGATAGCGGTTATGGCTACACCTTC.